Here is one TCR beta chain with its context. Its specificity is unknown. These data belong to a study of radiotherapy plus CTLA-4 blockade in lung cancer. Study results and caveats: Researchers report tumor-derived TCR clones expanding in blood after radiotherapy plus ipilimumab.

Germline V gene sequence: CDR1 ENHRY, CDR2 SYGVKD. V gave up 6 bases and J gave up 6 bases; unmatched junction bases: 3. The CDR3 is 13 amino acids. TCRdb's table, derived via immunoSEQ multiplex PCR, lists solely in-frame clones and lacks some. Among under 95,000 clones listed, around 79% were seen once. V gene TRBV10-3 combines with J gene TRBJ2-1; TRBD1 aligns across 9 bases. The sample consisted of peripheral blood, taken from a patient treated with radiotherapy plus ipilimumab. This TCR was recovered from a human donor with non-small cell lung cancer whose response to radiotherapy plus ipilimumab could not be evaluated. Some clones in this sample may be carry-over from other donors' samples. In DNA form, the CDR3 reads TGTGCCATCAGGCCGGGACAGGGCAATGAGCAGTTCTTC. Its translation is CAIRPGQGNEQFF.